This T cell receptor (beta chain) was identified in a study of spatial heterogeneity in lung cancer (dated by TCRdb to 2018 to 2020). As for the study more broadly: More beta-chain than alpha-chain transcripts were consistently detected, likely reflecting higher beta-chain transcript abundance. Nonsynonymous mutation counts, determined by whole-exome sequencing of tumor tissue, were related to TCR repertoire features. The study quantitatively compared TCR alpha and beta repertoires across multiple tumor regions, matched nontumor lung and blood in non-small cell lung cancer. In the raw uncorrected reads, each unique combination of TCR and UMI appeared more than ten times on average. Both alpha and beta chains were TCR-sequenced in hundreds of tumor regions, approximately 68 matched nontumor lung samples and around 54 PBMC samples obtained at surgery.

Relative to germline, V is 0 bases shorter and J is 4 bases shorter, with 12 bases between their ends. From its cysteine to its phenylalanine, the CDR3 spans 15 amino acids. Here the CDR3 DNA is all that survives: 45 bases in frame from base 1. The germline V gene gives CDR1 as LGHNA and CDR2 as YSLEER. A word on this clonotype: What this receptor recognizes is not known. Per-base quality was not reported, and no clone a single base away is much larger than it.

Study-wide conclusions, independent of this receptor: Confirming at a functional level the hypothesis that regional TCRs recognize regional mutations was considered to require additional single-cell paired TCR alpha and beta sequencing. Ubiquitous expanded tumor TCRs were found in blood more often at tumor resection than at routine follow-up.

The time point label here, explained by the study, means: sample taken at primary tumor resection. Whole RNA extracted from tumor and nontumor lung tissue, or from cryopreserved PBMC samples, was used for TCR sequencing without cell sorting. The donors were about 65 patients from the lung TRACERx cohort who had early-stage, untreated non-small cell lung cancer. Only patients for whom sufficient RNA was available from at least two tumor regions were selected for TCR sequencing. Library prep was done by 5' RACE. For sequencing, a NextSeq 500 was employed. To allow correction of PCR and sequencing errors, the TCR library protocol tagged every TCR cDNA molecule with a unique molecular identifier. The original methods were these. Decombinator tools were used for TCR identification, UMI-based error correction and CDR3 extraction. TCRs above a frequency of 2 per 1,000, corresponding to the top 1% of the tumor frequency distribution, were defined as expanded. Renyi diversity was calculated using the R vegan package after each repertoire was subsampled 100 times to 5,000 TCRs. CDR3 similarity networks were built from amino acid triplet string-kernel similarity, connecting CDR3s with pairwise similarity above 0.82. The public reads were reprocessed in TCRdb via fastp at Q25 and MiXCR, keeping in-frame beta chains. Each entry is one CDR3 protein sequence, shown with its most common DNA and genes. In this record, the V and J calls reflect TCRdb's handling and not the investigators' own analysis. The sample includes about 45,000 distinct CDR3 sequences, with about an eighth observed a single time. The ten largest clones add up to 42% of the sample.

The TCR sequence derives from a female donor with early-stage non-small cell lung cancer. Sequencing was performed on PBMCs, taken at surgery. The chain links TRBV4-3 with TRBJ1-2, with the D gene too uncertain to name. The DNA sequence is TGCGCCAGCAGCCAAGATGGGGTAAAACCCTATGGCTACACCTTC. Its coded protein is CASSQDGVKPYGYTF.